This TCR beta chain was recorded in a study of T-cell reconstitution after alpha-beta-depleted transplantation in children (TCRdb year 2016). Regarding the study in general: The study quantitatively tracked T-cell immune reconstitution after TCRalphabeta/CD19-depleted allogeneic hematopoietic cell transplantation in children using TCR repertoire profiling. Study-level results and caveats: The apparently early recovery of alphabetaT-cell counts about two months after transplant reportedly depended on only several hundred rapidly expanded clones that came from non-depleted graft cells. In some patients, high TCRbeta diversity at day 60 was attributed to recipient T cells and intrathymic progenitors that had survived conditioning. Hyperexpanded clone frequencies declined over subsequent months; after one year, T-cell counts and TCRbeta diversity were mostly attributed to newly produced T cells.

In this sample, this clonotype turned up many times. Its antigen specificity is not known. Base qualities are not recorded, but no much larger clone differs from it by a single base. Library prep was done by PCR. Sequencing was performed on an Illumina HiSeq 2500. Molecular barcoding was employed in the preparation of TCR libraries, with unique molecular identifiers being used to normalize TCRbeta repertoire quantification. Using fastp trimming at Q25 and MiXCR clonotype assembly, TCRdb reanalyzed the public sequencing data and kept in-frame beta chains. All rows with the same CDR3 protein become a single entry with the most common DNA and genes. Across this sample there are roughly 300,000 distinct CDR3 sequences, with around a tenth seen only once. The top ten constitute around 20% of the sample. According to the study, the label for this sample's treatment or condition signals: allogeneic hematopoietic cell transplantation with graft depleted of TCRalphabeta T cells and CD19 B cells. The transplant recipients were children given TCRalphabeta/CD19-depleted allogeneic hematopoietic cell grafts.

A distance of 15 bases separates the germline ends of V and J, which lose 6 bases and 6 bases respectively. Including cysteine and phenylalanine, the CDR3 has 15 amino acids. The kept DNA is CDR3 alone, 45 bases in frame from the first base. In this chain, TRBV12-3 or TRBV12-4 is recombined with TRBJ1-6; too little of a D gene remains to name it. This clonotype originated in a male patient between 2 and 10 years old who had a stem cell transplant for chronic granulomatous disease, so the T cells may come from the graft donor. The material sequenced was peripheral blood, taken 180 days after TCRalphabeta/CD19-depleted stem cell transplant. The CDR3 region: CASSSVGGLNSPLHF. The nucleotide sequence reads as follows: TGTGCCAGCAGCTCCGTGGGTGGGCTTAATTCACCCCTCCACTTT.